Following are 21 T cell receptor beta chains from one sample sequenced in a study of neoadjuvant anti-PD-1 for oral cavity cancer. The repertoire was sequenced with immunoSEQ multiplex PCR; TCRdb's copy has only in-frame clones and lacks some. This table has under 20,000 clones, 66% appearing once. The source material was PBMCs, sampled before nivolumab (anti-PD-1) treatment. The receptors originated from a person aged 35-80 years with oral cavity squamous cell carcinoma.

This chain uses TRBV28 with TRBJ1-1, with D possibly matching TRBD1 (5 bases). Trimming took off 6 bases at V and 6 bases at J, with 20 bases between the two ends. CDR1 and CDR2 from the germline V gene are MDHEN and SYDVKM. This CDR3 region has 15 residues. CDR3 region: CASRPWGRASAEAFF. CDR3 DNA: TGTGCCAGCAGGCCGTGGGGCAGGGCGTCCGCTGAAGCTTTCTTT.

The table lists this clone with a count of one. This chain connects TRBV2 to TRBJ1-1; D gene unclear. Trimming removed 2 bases at V and 5 bases at J, with 3 bases between. From germline, CDR1 is SNHLY and CDR2 FYNNEI. There are 11 residues in the CDR3. The CDR3 region is CASSENTEAFF. The CDR3 bases are TGTGCCAGCAGTGAAAATACTGAAGCTTTCTTT.

The rearrangement joins TRBV30 to TRBJ1-5; tentative D call: TRBD1 (6 bases). The germline gives CDR1 GTSNPN, CDR2 SVGIG (reference sequence). CDR3 length equals 16 residues. V lost 4 bases and J 5 bases, leaving 21 bases between the germline ends. The CDR3 region has the DNA TGTGCCTGGATCCCCAAGGGACACGAAAACCATCAGCCCCAGCATTTT. This codes for CAWIPKGHENHQPQHF.

The chain links TRBV5-5 to TRBJ2-7; D gene uncertain. The CDR3 sequence is 13 residues long. The germline gives CDR1 SGHKS, CDR2 YYEKEE (reference sequence). V shed 6 bases and J shed 6 bases, with 16 bases lying between them. CDR3 protein: CASTPSSRFEQYF. CDR3 in DNA: TGTGCCAGCACCCCCTCCTCAAGATTCGAGCAGTACTTC.

The J gene is TRBJ2-3, the V gene TRBV11-2; TRBD1 matches at 12 bases. V lost 7 bases to trimming and J lost 6 bases; unmatched junction nucleotides: 14. The CDR3 has 17 residues. Looked up from germline, CDR1 is SGHAT and CDR2 is FQNNGV. The CDR3 nucleotides read TGTGCCAGCACCAAAGCCCCCGGGACAGGGGGCGCCGATACGCAGTATTTT. Protein: CASTKAPGTGGADTQYF. Supplemented by reference TRBV11-2 and TRBJ2-3, the full variable domain reads EAGVAQSPRYKIIEKRQSVAFWCNPISGHATLYWYQQILGQGPKLLIQFQNNGVVDDSQLPKDRFSAERLKGVDSTLKIQPAKLEDSAVYLCASTKAPGTGGADTQYFGPGTRLTVL.

This clone was picked up one time. The chain joins TRBV5-4 to TRBJ1-2, with 9 nucleotides matching TRBD1. The CDR3 has 16 residues. The V gene end was trimmed by 1 base and the J gene end by 1 base; junction bases not matched to a gene: 5. CDR1 and CDR2 (germline): SGHNT, YYREEE (reference sequence). CDR3 in amino acids: CASSLSGQGGNYGYTF. The CDR3 nucleotides are TGTGCCAGCAGCTTGTCGGGACAGGGCGGTAACTATGGCTACACCTTC.

This clone has only a few counts. The V gene is TRBV27, the J gene TRBJ1-1; D gene ambiguous. The CDR3 contains 14 residues. V lost 1 base and J 1 base, leaving 7 bases between the germline ends. Germline V CDR1 and CDR2: MNHEY, SMNVEV (reference sequence). CDR3 region: CASSLWAENTEAFF. The CDR3 DNA follows: TGTGCCAGCAGTTTATGGGCGGAGAACACTGAAGCTTTCTTT.

The chain couples TRBV6-1 to TRBJ1-2; no definite D call. Germline loops: CDR1 MNHNS, CDR2 SASEGT. CDR3 size: 13 residues. The germline V and J ends were trimmed by 5 bases and 8 bases, with 15 bases remaining between them. CDR3 DNA: TGTGCCAGCAGTCCCGGGCCGACGATCGGCTACACCTTC. Translated, it gives CASSPGPTIGYTF.

The V and J genes are TRBV6-4 and TRBJ2-2; D remains ambiguous. Germline V gene sequence: CDR1 MRHNA, CDR2 SNTAGT. The V gene lost 6 bases and the J gene lost 6 bases, with 14 bases spanning the gap. The CDR3 is 14 amino acids. In DNA form, the CDR3 reads TGTGCCAGCAGCCCAGCCGGGCGCTCCGGGGAGCTGTTTTTT. Translated: CASSPAGRSGELFF.

The V and J genes are TRBV6-5 and TRBJ2-7; 7 bases agree with TRBD1. This CDR3 is built from 13 residues. Trimming removed 6 bases from V and 3 bases from J; junction bases left unmatched: 5. Germline values: CDR1 MNHEY, CDR2 SVGAGI. CDR3 amino acids: CASSRRTGYEQYF. CDR3 nucleotides: TGTGCCAGCAGCCGACGGACAGGCTACGAGCAGTACTTC.

The genes are TRBV6-1 and TRBJ2-3, with 11 bases lining up with TRBD2. The trim removed 4 bases at V and 5 bases at J, leaving 2 bases unmatched. This CDR3 has 14 residues. CDR1 and CDR2 from the germline V gene are MNHNS and SASEGT. The CDR3 DNA sequence: TGTGCCAGCAGTGGCCTAGCGGGAGGAGATACGCAGTATTTT. It yields the protein CASSGLAGGDTQYF.

The chain has TRBV30 and TRBJ1-5, with D unclear. Trimming left V 4 bases short and J 10 bases short, with 17 bases between. CDR1 is GTSNPN and CDR2 is SVGIG in the germline V gene (reference sequence). There are 13 residues in the CDR3. As DNA, the CDR3 is TGTGCCTGGACAACTGGTGCGCATGGACCCCAGCATTTT. Amino acids: CAWTTGAHGPQHF.

A remark on this clone: The sample contains more than one DNA sequence encoding this CDR3. The chain carries TRBV29-1 and TRBJ1-5, with 7 bases matching TRBD1. The germline V gene encodes CDR1 SQVTM and CDR2 ANQGSEA. V lost 6 bases, J lost 5 bases, and 4 bases stayed unmatched. CDR3 length equals 12 residues. The CDR3 DNA reads TGCAGCGTCGGAACAGGGGATCAGCCCCAGCATTTT. Its protein product is CSVGTGDQPQHF.

The V and J genes are TRBV5-8 and TRBJ2-5; TRBD1 agrees at 8 bases. CDR1 and CDR2 (germline): SGHTS, YDEGEE. V was pared by 4 bases and J by 4 bases, with 6 bases of the junction left unmatched. This CDR3 contains 14 residues. This chain's CDR3 is CASSIPTGVETQYF. The DNA for the CDR3 is TGTGCCAGCAGCATACCGACAGGGGTAGAGACCCAGTACTTC.

CDR3 region: CASSQGYYEQYF. Here the CDR3 DNA reads TGTGCCAGCAGCCAAGGGTACTACGAGCAGTACTTC. The chain is built from TRBV14 and TRBJ2-7; no reliable D call. The V gene lost 1 base and the J gene lost 3 bases, with 4 bases spanning the gap. The CDR3 covers 12 residues. Germline assignment: CDR1 SGHDN and CDR2 FVKESK.

The gene calls are TRBV6-1 and TRBJ2-7; the match to TRBD2 covers 8 bases. Germline CDR1 MNHNS, CDR2 SASEGT. This CDR3 is built from 17 residues. V lost 0 bases to trimming and J lost 2 bases; unmatched junction nucleotides: 9. The CDR3 sequence: CASSEAPRGGTTYEQYF. CDR3 coding DNA: TGTGCCAGCAGTGAAGCGCCCCGGGGGGGAACGACCTACGAGCAGTACTTC.

Notes on this clone: The germline gene is not matched at one end of the junction; a read error may be the cause. The chain uses TRBV19 and TRBJ2-3; 10 nucleotides align to TRBD2. In germline, CDR1 is LNHDA, CDR2 SQIVND (reference sequence). The length of the CDR3 is 16 residues. The CDR3 loop is CASSTLPSGSIDTQYF. CDR3 nucleotides: TGTGCCAGTAGTACCCTGCCTAGCGGGAGCATAGATACGCAGTATTTT.

The chain combines TRBV5-6 with TRBJ2-1, with D possibly TRBD1 on 6 matching bases. V was trimmed by 3 bases and J by 8 bases, leaving 12 bases between them. This CDR3 comprises 13 residues. The germline CDR1 and CDR2 sequences are SGHDT and YYEEEE. This CDR3 reads CASSSVGAHEQFF. The CDR3 coding sequence is TGTGCCAGCAGCTCCGTGGGGGCCCATGAGCAGTTCTTC.

The chain has TRBV5-1 and TRBJ2-3; the match to TRBD1 covers 8 bases. V was clipped by 4 bases and J by 2 bases; unmatched bases: 12. The CDR3 loop spans 17 amino acids. CDR1 and CDR2 (germline): SGHRS, YFSETQ. The CDR3 nucleotides read TGCGCCAGCAGCGCCGGACAGGGCGCCTCGACCACAGATACGCAGTATTTT. Translated: CASSAGQGASTTDTQYF. Together with reference TRBV5-1 and TRBJ2-3, the CDR3 gives the full variable domain: KAGVTQTPRYLIKTRGQQVTLSCSPISGHRSVSWYQQTPGQGLQFLFEYFSETQRNKGNFPGRFSGRQFSNSRSEMNVSTLELGDSALYLCASSAGQGASTTDTQYFGPGTRLTVL.

The gene calls are TRBV5-4 and TRBJ2-1, with 11 bases lining up with TRBD2. Trimming cost V 3 bases and J 3 bases; bases outside gene matches: 2. Germline assignment: CDR1 SGHNT and CDR2 YYREEE (reference sequence). This CDR3 region has 15 residues. CDR3 in amino acids: CASSWGLADYNEQFF. In DNA, the CDR3 is TGTGCCAGCAGCTGGGGACTAGCGGACTACAATGAGCAGTTCTTC.

A few counts support this clone. This chain links TRBV7-2 with TRBJ2-3, with 8 positions matching TRBD2. J was trimmed by 0 bases and V by 8 bases; bases with no gene match: 1. The CDR3 consists of 13 residues. CDR1 is SGHTA, CDR2 FQGNSA, per germline. CDR3 in DNA: TGTGCCAGCGGCGGGGGGAGCACAGATACGCAGTATTTT. It is translated as CASGGGSTDTQYF.